Given below is one T cell receptor beta chain in context. Its antigen is undetermined. The data derive from a study of cytomegalovirus exposure and HLA in healthy donors. Study-level points and caveats: Common viral pathogens seemed, in a later analysis, to connect with several of the most significant clusters. Per a later analysis, HLA-associated TCR beta chains showed more clonal expansion than other, equally common TCR beta chains. HLA allele associations emerged for under 20,000 TCR beta sequences in a later analysis, at 0.05 false discovery rate.

This PCR relied on a set of 60 Vbeta primers and 13 Jbeta primers. Measured with immunoSEQ multiplex PCR; TCRdb has only the in-frame clones, and not every one. The repertoire holds 200,000 or so clones, around 73% seen once, with nearly 3% in the top ten. Sequencing used PBMCs. The sequence was obtained from a woman aged 30 to 39 in good health and CMV-seronegative.

CDR3 protein: CASTSTPTGGLYGYTF. In nucleotides, the CDR3 is TGTGCCAGCACCTCAACCCCGACAGGGGGTCTCTATGGCTACACCTTC. J is TRBJ1-2 and V is TRBV27, with TRBD1 matching over 9 bases. V gave up 7 bases and J gave up 4 bases; unmatched junction bases: 13. The V gene's germline CDR1 is MNHEY and CDR2 SMNVEV (reference sequence). The CDR3 is made up of 16 amino acids.